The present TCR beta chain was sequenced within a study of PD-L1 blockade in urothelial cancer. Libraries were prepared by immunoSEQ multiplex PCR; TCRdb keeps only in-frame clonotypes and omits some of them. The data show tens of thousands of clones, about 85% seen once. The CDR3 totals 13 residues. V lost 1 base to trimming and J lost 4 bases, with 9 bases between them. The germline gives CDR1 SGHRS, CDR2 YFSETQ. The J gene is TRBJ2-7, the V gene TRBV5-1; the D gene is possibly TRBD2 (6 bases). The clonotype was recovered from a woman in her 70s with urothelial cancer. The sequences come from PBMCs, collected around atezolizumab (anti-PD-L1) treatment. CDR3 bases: TGCGCCAGCAGCTTGCGACGGGGGTACGAGCAGTACTTC. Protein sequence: CASSLRRGYEQYF.